The rows below give T cell receptor beta chains drawn from one sample of a study of blood T cell repertoires in COVID-19. Assay: immunoSEQ multiplex PCR; the TCRdb copy retains only in-frame clones and omits some. The repertoire holds 120,000 to 150,000 clones, roughly 88% seen once, with around 1.3% in the top ten. Material for sequencing was PBMCs or T cells enriched from blood (not recorded which). The receptors originated from a woman in her 30s with acute COVID-19. Each CDR3 is given with its conserved first and last residue. A D gene is named only where the DNA matches it firmly. Clone sizes are given selectively: once, few, many, or a class where the clone is expanded.

>.|10|.|TRBJ2-7|TRBV20-1
TGCAGTGCTACCGAGCACGAGCAGTACTTC
CSATEHEQYF
>.|14|.|TRBJ1-4|TRBV28
TGTGCCAGCAGGTCAGGGTCCTATGATGAAAAACTGTTTTTT
CASRSGSYDEKLFF
>.|12|.|TRBJ2-7|TRBV2
TGTGCCAGCAGTGAACGGGACTACGAGCAGTACTTC
CASSERDYEQYF
>.|17|.|TRBJ2-7|TRBV21-1
TGTGCCAGCAGCGTCCGGGGAGGGGAGGGAGGATCCTACGAGCAGTACTTC
CASSVRGGEGGSYEQYF
>.|13|.|TRBJ2-7|TRBV11-2
TGTGCCAGCACTTCGCTATCACGCTACGAGCAGTACTTC
CASTSLSRYEQYF
>.|13|.|TRBJ2-7|TRBV5-4
TGTGCCAGCAGCTTTCAGGACAACTACGAGCAGTACTTC
CASSFQDNYEQYF
>.|13|.|TRBJ2-2|TRBV11-2
TGTGCCAGCAGCATACATAACACCGGGGAGCTGTTTTTT
CASSIHNTGELFF
>.|15|.|TRBJ2-1|TRBV7-3
TGTGCCAGCAGCTCCCGTGCGAGTCCCTACAATGAGCAGTTCTTC
CASSSRASPYNEQFF
>.|15|TRBD1|TRBJ2-2|TRBV19
TGTGCCAGTAGTAGGTGGGGACAGGGAGCCGGGGAGCTGTTTTTT
CASSRWGQGAGELFF
>.|11|TRBD1|TRBJ1-2|TRBV10-1
TGCGCCACTCAACAGGGGTATGGCTACACCTTC
CATQQGYGYTF
>.|14|.|TRBJ1-6|TRBV28
TGTGCCAGCAGTTTATTCTCAGGGAATTCACCCCTCCACTTT
CASSLFSGNSPLHF
>.|14|TRBD1|TRBJ1-1|TRBV24-1
TGTGCCACCAGTGATCCCAACAGGGGAACTGAAGCTTTCTTT
CATSDPNRGTEAFF
>.|13|.|TRBJ1-1|TRBV6-5
TGTGCCAGCAGTTCCAGGGTAGATACTGAAGCTTTCTTT
CASSSRVDTEAFF
>.|21|TRBD1|TRBJ1-5|TRBV19
TGTGCCAGTAGTAAATCGACAGGGGCCCGGGCGCAGTCCCTACCATGGCAGCCCCAGCATTTT
CASSKSTGARAQSLPWQPQHF
>.|20|.|TRBJ2-3|TRBV4-1
TGCGCCAGCAGCCAAAACCACAGTGGCGTGGTGTTCCTTAGCACAGATACGCAGTATTTT
CASSQNHSGVVFLSTDTQYF
>.|13|TRBD2|TRBJ2-1|TRBV9
TGTGCCAGCAGCTTAACTAGCGGGAGTAATCAGTTCTTC
CASSLTSGSNQFF
>.|14|TRBD1|TRBJ1-2|TRBV6-5
TGTGCCAGCAGTTCCCGGACAGGCAACTATGGCTACACCTTC
CASSSRTGNYGYTF
>.|15|.|TRBJ1-6|TRBV5-4
TGTGCCAGCAGCTTGGGTGGACAGAACAATTCACCCCTCCACTTT
CASSLGGQNNSPLHF
>.|16|TRBD1|TRBJ1-2|TRBV5-1
TGCGCCAGCAGCTTGGCTCCTGGGACAGAGATTTATGGCTACACCTTC
CASSLAPGTEIYGYTF
>.|16|.|TRBJ1-5|TRBV28
TGTGCCAGCAGTTTTCAGGCAGGCTTTAGCAATCAGCCCCAGCATTTT
CASSFQAGFSNQPQHF
>.|16|TRBD2|TRBJ2-7|TRBV3-1/TRBV3-2
TGTGCCAGCAGCCTCCTGACTAGCGGGAGCCCCTACGAGCAGTACTTC
CASSLLTSGSPYEQYF
>.|17|TRBD1|TRBJ2-7|TRBV5-8
TGTGCCAGCAGCTTATCCTCGACAGGGTTTATCTCCTACGAGCAGTACTTC
CASSLSSTGFISYEQYF
>.|14|.|TRBJ1-1|TRBV6-1
TGTGCCAGCAGTGATCGGGGGGAACACACTGAAGCTTTCTTT
CASSDRGEHTEAFF
>few|16|.|TRBJ2-7|TRBV7-8
TGTGCCAGCAGCTGGGATCCCAGGACTAACTCCTACGAGCAGTACTTC
CASSWDPRTNSYEQYF
>.|15|.|TRBJ2-3|TRBV27
TGTGCCAGCAGTTTAAACGTGGGGCCGGCAGATACGCAGTATTTT
CASSLNVGPADTQYF
>.|16|TRBD1|TRBJ1-3|TRBV10-3
TGTGCCATCAGTTCGGACCCAGGGGGACCTGGAAACACCATATATTTT
CAISSDPGGPGNTIYF
>.|15|.|TRBJ2-1|TRBV7-9
TGTGCCAGCAGCTTAGTACCGGTCTCCTACAATGAGCAGTTCTTC
CASSLVPVSYNEQFF
>.|18|TRBD2|TRBJ2-3|TRBV7-2
TGTGCCAGCAGCTTCCGGAATCCGACTAGCTTTAGCACAGATACGCAGTATTTT
CASSFRNPTSFSTDTQYF
>.|11|TRBD1|TRBJ2-1|TRBV7-9
TGTGCCAGCAGCTTGGACAGGGGGCAGTTCTTC
CASSLDRGQFF
>.|12|.|TRBJ1-6|TRBV27
TGTGCCAGCGGCGGGAGGTTTTCGTCCCTCCACTTT
CASGGRFSSLHF
>once|14|.|TRBJ1-5|TRBV6-2/TRBV6-3
TGTGCCAGCAGTTTCCCCCAGGGCCCCGGGCCCCAGCATTTT
CASSFPQGPGPQHF
>.|13|.|TRBJ1-2|TRBV28
TGTGCCAGCAGTTTATCCACAAGGGGCGGCTACACCTTC
CASSLSTRGGYTF
>.|15|TRBD2|TRBJ2-7|TRBV5-1
TGCGCCAGCAGCAGGGGACTAGCCGACGCCTACGAGCAGTACTTC
CASSRGLADAYEQYF
>.|14|.|TRBJ1-2|TRBV9
TGTGCCAGCAGCGCTGGGCTACAGGGTTATGGCTACACCTTC
CASSAGLQGYGYTF
>.|15|TRBD1|TRBJ2-1|TRBV2
TGTGCCAGCAGCTCGACAGGGGTCCCCTACAATGAGCAGTTCTTC
CASSSTGVPYNEQFF
>few|16|TRBD1|TRBJ1-4|TRBV4-3
TGCGCCAGCAGCCTATACGGACAGGGGGAATATGAAAAACTGTTTTTT
CASSLYGQGEYEKLFF
>.|13|TRBD1|TRBJ1-5|TRBV15
TGTGCCACCAGGCCGGACAGGGTTCAGCCCCAGCATTTT
CATRPDRVQPQHF
>.|13|.|TRBJ2-3|TRBV7-6
TGTGCCAGCAGCTTAGGGGAGATTGATACGCAGTATTTT
CASSLGEIDTQYF
>.|15|TRBD1|TRBJ2-7|TRBV9
TGTGCCAGCGGGGGTGGGGACAGGGGAGGCTACGAGCAGTACTTC
CASGGGDRGGYEQYF
>few|14|.|TRBJ1-2|TRBV4-3
TGCGCCAGCAGCCCATTGATGGGCTATGGTGGCTACACCTTC
CASSPLMGYGGYTF
>.|14|TRBD2|TRBJ2-1|TRBV30
TGTGCCTGGAGTCCCGGGACTAGCGGGAATGAGCAGTTCTTC
CAWSPGTSGNEQFF
>.|15|.|TRBJ1-2|TRBV6-5
TGTGCCAGCAGTCCCCTACAGGGCCCAAACTATGGCTACACCTTC
CASSPLQGPNYGYTF
>once|18|TRBD2|TRBJ2-1|TRBV5-1
TGCGCCAGCAGCTCGCCCCCGGGACTAGCGGGAGAAATCAATGAGCAGTTCTTC
CASSSPPGLAGEINEQFF
>.|13|.|TRBJ2-7|TRBV28
TGTGCCAGTCTCATGCCAGGTCACCACGAGCAGTACTTC
CASLMPGHHEQYF
>.|14|.|TRBJ1-2|TRBV29-1
TGCAGCGTTGTTCTTTACAGGGAGAACTATGGCTACACCTTC
CSVVLYRENYGYTF
>.|13|.|TRBJ1-1|TRBV3-1/TRBV3-2
TGTGCCAGCAGCCAAAACGCCGGGACAGAAGCTTTCTTT
CASSQNAGTEAFF
>.|13|TRBD1|TRBJ2-1|TRBV5-1
TGCGCCAGCAGCTGGACAGGCTACAATGAGCAGTTCTTC
CASSWTGYNEQFF
>.|14|.|TRBJ1-3|TRBV10-3
TGTGCCATCAAGGGCAGGGAGGACCGAAACACCATATATTTT
CAIKGREDRNTIYF
>.|14|.|TRBJ1-5|TRBV19
TGTGCCAGTAGTATAAGAGATAGCAATCAGCCCCAGCATTTT
CASSIRDSNQPQHF
>.|17|TRBD1|TRBJ1-5|TRBV28
TGTGCCAGCAGTCCTCACAGGGGGCGTACTCGGAATCAGCCCCAGCATTTT
CASSPHRGRTRNQPQHF
>.|17|.|TRBJ2-3|TRBV4-1
TGCGCCAGCAGCCAAACGTCTGGTAGCGGATTCACAGATACGCAGTATTTT
CASSQTSGSGFTDTQYF
>.|14|.|TRBJ2-7|TRBV7-2
TGTGCCAGCAGCCACTCAGGGGATGCCTACGAGCAGTACTTC
CASSHSGDAYEQYF
>.|14|TRBD1|TRBJ2-5|TRBV5-1
TGCGCCAGCAGCCCGGGACAGGGAGGAGAGACCCAGTACTTC
CASSPGQGGETQYF
>.|15|.|TRBJ1-1|TRBV9
TGTGCCAGCAGCGGACGGACGGGGATTGCCACTGAAGCTTTCTTT
CASSGRTGIATEAFF
>.|14|.|TRBJ2-1|TRBV27
TGTGCCAGCAGTTTAGTGTCCGGGAACAATGAGCAGTTCTTC
CASSLVSGNNEQFF
>.|14|.|TRBJ1-5|TRBV28
TGTGCCAGCAGTTTCGGCCAGGGCAATCAGCCCCAGCATTTT
CASSFGQGNQPQHF
>.|12|.|TRBJ2-3|TRBV5-1
TGCGCCAGCAGCTTGTATCAGGCTACGCAGTATTTT
CASSLYQATQYF
>.|19|TRBD2|TRBJ2-1|TRBV7-9
TGTGCCAGCCCTCCGACCGGGACTAGTTTACGGAGCTCCTACAATGAGCAGTTCTTC
CASPPTGTSLRSSYNEQFF
>.|14|.|TRBJ2-1|TRBV19
TGTGCCAGTAGTCCAGCGAGCTCCTACAATGAGCAGTTCTTC
CASSPASSYNEQFF